This T cell receptor beta chain was sequenced in a study of neurological immune-mediated disorders. This clonotype was seen at least ten times. This CDR3 has 16 amino acids. The V and J ends lost 3 bases and 2 bases, in that order; junction bases with no gene match: 7. Germline CDR1 is MDHEN and CDR2 is SYDVKM. Described time point: longitudinal time-point 2. The unsorted libraries originated from 2 million PBMCs kept at -80 C. Synthesis of cDNA was accomplished via 5'RACE employing 10-nucleotide random UMIs. Each CDR3 protein is one row after TCRdb ran MiXCR on the 5' RACE reads. Among under 50,000 distinct CDR3 sequences listed, roughly 14% were seen once.

The receptor's source is a male donor with HTLV-1-associated myelopathy (HAM/TSP). Material for sequencing was PBMCs. The chain carries TRBV28 and TRBJ2-3, with 8 bases fitting TRBD2. The CDR3 nucleotides read TGTGCCAGCAGTTTTGAGCGGGGGCCCTTCACAGATACGCAGTATTTT. Residues: CASSFERGPFTDTQYF.